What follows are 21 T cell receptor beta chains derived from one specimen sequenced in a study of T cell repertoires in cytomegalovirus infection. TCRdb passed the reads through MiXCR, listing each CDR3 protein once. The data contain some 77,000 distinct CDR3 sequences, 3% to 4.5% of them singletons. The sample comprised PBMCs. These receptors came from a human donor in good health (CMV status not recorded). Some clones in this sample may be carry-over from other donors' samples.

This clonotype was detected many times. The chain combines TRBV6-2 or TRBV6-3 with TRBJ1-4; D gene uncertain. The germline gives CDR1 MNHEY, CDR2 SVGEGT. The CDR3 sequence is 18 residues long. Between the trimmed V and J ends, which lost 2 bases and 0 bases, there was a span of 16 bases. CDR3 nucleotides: TGTGCCAGCAGTTACAACCCAAGGACGGAAGCAACTAATGAAAAACTGTTTTTT. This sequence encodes CASSYNPRTEATNEKLFF.

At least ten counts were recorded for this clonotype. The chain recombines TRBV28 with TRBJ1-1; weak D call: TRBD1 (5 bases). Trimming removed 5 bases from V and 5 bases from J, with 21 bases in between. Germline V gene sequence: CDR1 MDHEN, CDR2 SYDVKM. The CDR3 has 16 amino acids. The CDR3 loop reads CASSPPEGLGITEAFF. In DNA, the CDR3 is TGTGCCAGCAGTCCGCCCGAGGGGTTGGGGATAACTGAAGCTTTCTTT.

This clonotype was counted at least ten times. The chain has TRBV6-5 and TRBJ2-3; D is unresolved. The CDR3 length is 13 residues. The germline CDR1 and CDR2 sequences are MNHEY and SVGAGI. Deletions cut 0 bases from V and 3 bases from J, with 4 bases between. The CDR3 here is CASSYSLTDTQYF. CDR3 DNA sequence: TGTGCCAGCAGTTACTCGCTTACAGATACGCAGTATTTT.

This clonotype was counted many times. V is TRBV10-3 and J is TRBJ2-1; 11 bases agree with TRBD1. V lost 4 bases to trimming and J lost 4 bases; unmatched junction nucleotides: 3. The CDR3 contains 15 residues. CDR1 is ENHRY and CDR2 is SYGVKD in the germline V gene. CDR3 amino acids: CAISGRDRGYNEQFF. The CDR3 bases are TGTGCCATCAGTGGCCGGGACAGGGGGTACAATGAGCAGTTCTTC.

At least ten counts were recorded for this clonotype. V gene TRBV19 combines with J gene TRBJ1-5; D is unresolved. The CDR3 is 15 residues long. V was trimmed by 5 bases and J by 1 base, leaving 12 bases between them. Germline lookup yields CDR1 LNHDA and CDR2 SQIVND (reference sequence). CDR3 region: CASSANQESNQPQHF. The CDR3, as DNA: TGTGCCAGTAGTGCTAACCAGGAGAGCAATCAGCCCCAGCATTTT.

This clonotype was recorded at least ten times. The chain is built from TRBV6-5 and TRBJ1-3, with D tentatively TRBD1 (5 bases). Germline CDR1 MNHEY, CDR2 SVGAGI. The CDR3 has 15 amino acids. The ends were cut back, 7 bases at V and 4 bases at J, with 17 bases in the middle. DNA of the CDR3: TGTGCCAGCACAACGAGGGGCACACCCGGAAACACCATATATTTT. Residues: CASTTRGTPGNTIYF.

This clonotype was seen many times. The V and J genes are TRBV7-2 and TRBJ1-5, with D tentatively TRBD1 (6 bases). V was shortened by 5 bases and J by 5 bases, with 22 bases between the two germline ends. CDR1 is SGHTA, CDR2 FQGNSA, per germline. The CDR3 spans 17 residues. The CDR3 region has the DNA TGTGCCAGCAGCAACTCTGGCGGGGGCCGGCTCGATCAGCCCCAGCATTTT. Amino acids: CASSNSGGGRLDQPQHF.

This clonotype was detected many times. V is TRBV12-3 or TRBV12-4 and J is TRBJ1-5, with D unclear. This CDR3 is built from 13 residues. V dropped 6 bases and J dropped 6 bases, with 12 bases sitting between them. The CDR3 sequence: CASSLGELQPQHF. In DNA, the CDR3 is TGTGCCAGCAGCCTCGGGGAGCTTCAGCCCCAGCATTTT.

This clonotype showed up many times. The CDR3 region is CASRDTKLYEKLFF. CDR3 coding DNA: TGTGCCAGCAGAGATACGAAACTGTATGAAAAACTGTTTTTT. This sequence joins TRBV6-5 and TRBJ1-4; the D is unclear. V gave up 6 bases and J gave up 6 bases, with 14 bases separating them. The germline gives CDR1 MNHEY, CDR2 SVGAGI. CDR3 length: 14 residues.

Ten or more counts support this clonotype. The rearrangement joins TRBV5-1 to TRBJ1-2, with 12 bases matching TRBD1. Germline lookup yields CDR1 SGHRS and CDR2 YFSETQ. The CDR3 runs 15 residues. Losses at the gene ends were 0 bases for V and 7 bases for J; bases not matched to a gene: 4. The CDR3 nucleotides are TGCGCCAGCAGCTTGGAGGGACAGGGGGCTGTTGGCTACACCTTC. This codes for CASSLEGQGAVGYTF.

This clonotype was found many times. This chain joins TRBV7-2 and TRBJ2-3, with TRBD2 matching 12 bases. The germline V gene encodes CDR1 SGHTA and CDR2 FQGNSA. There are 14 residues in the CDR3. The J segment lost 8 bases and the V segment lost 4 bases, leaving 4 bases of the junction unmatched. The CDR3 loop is CASSWGLAGRTQYF. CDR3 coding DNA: TGTGCCAGCAGCTGGGGACTAGCGGGTCGTACGCAGTATTTT.

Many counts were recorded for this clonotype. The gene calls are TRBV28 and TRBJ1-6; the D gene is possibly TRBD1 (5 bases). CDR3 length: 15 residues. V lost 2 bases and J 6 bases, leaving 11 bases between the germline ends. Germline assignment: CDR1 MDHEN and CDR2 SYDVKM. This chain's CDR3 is CASSLTDSLNSPLHF. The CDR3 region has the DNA TGTGCCAGCAGTTTAACTGACAGTCTTAATTCACCCCTCCACTTT.

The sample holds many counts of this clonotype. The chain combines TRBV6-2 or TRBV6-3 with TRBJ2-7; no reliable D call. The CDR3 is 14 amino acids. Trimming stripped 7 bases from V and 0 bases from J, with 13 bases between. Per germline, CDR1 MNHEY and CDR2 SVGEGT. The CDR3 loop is CASTDPWSSYEQYF. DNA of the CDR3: TGTGCCAGCACCGACCCCTGGAGCTCCTACGAGCAGTACTTC.

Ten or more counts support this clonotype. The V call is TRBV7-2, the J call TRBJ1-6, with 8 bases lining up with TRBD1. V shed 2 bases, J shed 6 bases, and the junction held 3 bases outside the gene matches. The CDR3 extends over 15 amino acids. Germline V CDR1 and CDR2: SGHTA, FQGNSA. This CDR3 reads CASSLQGAVNSPLHF. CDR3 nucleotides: TGTGCCAGCAGCTTACAGGGGGCGGTTAATTCACCCCTCCACTTT.

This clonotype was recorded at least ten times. The CDR3 nucleotides are TGCGCCAGCAGCCACCCGGGACAGAACACAGATACGCAGTATTTT. Protein sequence: CASSHPGQNTDTQYF. The chain is built from TRBV4-1 and TRBJ2-3, with TRBD1 matching 7 bases. This CDR3 region has 15 residues. Germline CDR1 is MGHRA and CDR2 is YSYEKL. Trimming cost V 3 bases and J 2 bases; bases outside gene matches: 5.

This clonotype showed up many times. In DNA, the CDR3 is TGTGCCAGCAGTTCCTCGGCCAGGACAGGGCCGGTGCAGTTCTTC. Protein sequence: CASSSSARTGPVQFF. V is TRBV28 and J is TRBJ2-1, with 8 positions matching TRBD1. V was pared by 4 bases and J by 12 bases, with 14 bases of the junction left unmatched. Looked up from germline, CDR1 is MDHEN and CDR2 is SYDVKM. CDR3 length equals 15 residues.

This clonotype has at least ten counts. The chain's CDR3 is CSAIRDYEQYF. The CDR3 nucleotides are TGCAGTGCTATCCGGGACTACGAGCAGTACTTC. V gene TRBV20-1 combines with J gene TRBJ2-7; a weak D match, TRBD2 (5 bases). Trimming cost V 4 bases and J 3 bases, with 7 bases left between them. Germline V gene lookup returns CDR1 DFQATT and CDR2 SNEGSKA (reference sequence). CDR3 length: 11 amino acids.

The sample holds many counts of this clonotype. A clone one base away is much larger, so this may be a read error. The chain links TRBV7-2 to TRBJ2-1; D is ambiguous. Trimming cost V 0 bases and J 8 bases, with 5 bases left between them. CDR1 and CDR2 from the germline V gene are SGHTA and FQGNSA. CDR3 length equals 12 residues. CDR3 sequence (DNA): TGTGCCAGCAGCTTAGCCGGGCATGAGCAGTTCTTC. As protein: CASSLAGHEQFF.

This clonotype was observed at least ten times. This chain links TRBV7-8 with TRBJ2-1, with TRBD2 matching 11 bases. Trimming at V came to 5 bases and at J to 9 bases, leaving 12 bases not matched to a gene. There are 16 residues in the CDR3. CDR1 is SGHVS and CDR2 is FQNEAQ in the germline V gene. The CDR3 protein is CASSAIAGGPNLEQFF. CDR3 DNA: TGTGCCAGCAGCGCCATAGCGGGGGGGCCAAATCTTGAGCAGTTCTTC.

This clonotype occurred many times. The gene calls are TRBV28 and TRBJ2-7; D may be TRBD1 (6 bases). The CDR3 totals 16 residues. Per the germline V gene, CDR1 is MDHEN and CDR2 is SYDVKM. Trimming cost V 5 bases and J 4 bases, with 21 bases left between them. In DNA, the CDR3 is TGTGCCAGCAGTCCCCCGTCGACAGGCCGGCTTTACGAGCAGTACTTC. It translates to CASSPPSTGRLYEQYF.

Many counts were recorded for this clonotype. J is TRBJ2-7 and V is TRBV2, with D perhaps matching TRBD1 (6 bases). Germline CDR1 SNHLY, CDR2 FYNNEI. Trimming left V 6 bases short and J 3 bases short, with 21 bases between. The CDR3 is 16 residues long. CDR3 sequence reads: CASRRSTRDTHYEQYF. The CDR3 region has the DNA TGTGCCAGCAGAAGGTCCACCCGGGACACCCACTACGAGCAGTACTTC. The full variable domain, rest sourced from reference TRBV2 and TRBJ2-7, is EPEVTQTPSHQVTQMGQEVILRCVPISNHLYFYWYRQILGQKVEFLVSFYNNEISEKSEIFDDQFSVERPDGSNFTLKIRSTKLEDSAMYFCASRRSTRDTHYEQYFGPGTRLTVT.